This passage covers 21 T cell receptor beta chains from one sample sequenced in a study of T cells expressing NK-cell markers. Reprocessing the 5' RACE reads, TCRdb reports a single entry for every CDR3 protein and omits DNA. The ten most abundant clones cover roughly 4.2% of a sample with around 260,000 distinct CDR3 sequences. The source material was blood T cells: a sorted CD56 or NKG2C T cell subset, CD4+ or CD8+ T cells, or bulk PBMC T cells (not recorded which). Receptor source: a woman between 18 and 75 years old in good health.

The chain is built from TRBV7-8 and TRBJ2-7; TCRdb reports TRBD2, a call that lacks DNA to check it against. The germline V gene encodes CDR1 SGHVS and CDR2 FQNEAQ. The CDR3 runs 12 residues. The CDR3 region is CASSSAAGEQYF.

The genes are TRBV20-1 and TRBJ2-2; as DNA is missing, the TRBD2 call by TCRdb cannot be tested. Germline V gene data show CDR1 as DFQATT and CDR2 as SNEGSKA (reference sequence). The CDR3 extends over 14 amino acids. The CDR3: CSAATSANTGELFF.

The V call is TRBV7-2, the J call TRBJ1-2; TCRdb's D call, TRBD1, is unchecked because there is no DNA. This CDR3 has 15 residues. The germline CDR1 and CDR2 sequences are SGHTA and FQGNSA. CDR3 loop: CASSLSPGEAYGYTF.

The chain carries TRBV20-1 and TRBJ2-1. The CDR3 length is 15 residues. CDR1 DFQATT and CDR2 SNEGSKA come from the germline V gene (reference sequence). CDR3 sequence reads: CSARDRSYTYNEQFF.

The chain couples TRBV20-1 to TRBJ2-3; TCRdb designates TRBD2, a call that cannot be tested without DNA. CDR1 is DFQATT, CDR2 SNEGSKA, per germline (reference sequence). The CDR3 has 15 amino acids. The CDR3 region is CSASTSERGTDTQYF.

V usage is TRBV7-2 and J usage is TRBJ2-1. CDR1 and CDR2 from the germline V gene are SGHTA and FQGNSA. This CDR3 is built from 14 residues. CDR3 amino acids: CASSQARWVNEQFF.

The chain couples TRBV6-1 to TRBJ2-3; TCRdb's D call of TRBD2 is untestable without DNA. CDR1 and CDR2 from the germline V gene are MNHNS and SASEGT. The CDR3 covers 15 residues. CDR3 loop: CASGGGLAGSDTQYF.

V gene TRBV5-5 combines with J gene TRBJ2-7; there is no DNA to check the TCRdb D call of TRBD2. CDR1 and CDR2 (germline): SGHKS, YYEKEE (reference sequence). The CDR3 consists of 16 residues. The CDR3 spells CASSLSGTSGMYEQYF.

The chain combines TRBV3-1 with TRBJ1-1; with no DNA, the TCRdb D assignment of TRBD1 cannot be verified. This CDR3 spans 13 amino acids. CDR1 and CDR2 from the germline V gene are LGHDT and YNNKEL (reference sequence). CDR3 protein: CASSQRGITEAFF.

CDR3 loop: CASSFERTGAMNTEAFF. The chain uses TRBV7-9 and TRBJ1-1; TCRdb designates TRBD1, a call that cannot be tested without DNA. Germline CDR1 SEHNR, CDR2 FQNEAQ (reference sequence). The CDR3 totals 17 residues.

This chain connects TRBV2 to TRBJ1-2; TCRdb calls TRBD1, which cannot be checked without DNA. CDR1 SNHLY and CDR2 FYNNEI come from the germline V gene. The CDR3 is 13 residues long. CDR3 loop: CASRGQGRGGYTF.

The V gene is TRBV29-1, the J gene TRBJ2-5; TCRdb reports TRBD2, a call that lacks DNA to check it against. In germline, CDR1 is SQVTM, CDR2 ANQGSEA. CDR3 size: 16 residues. This chain's CDR3 is CSVERSASGYQETQYF.

This chain uses TRBV20-1 with TRBJ2-3; without DNA, the TCRdb call of TRBD2 cannot be checked. Germline values: CDR1 DFQATT, CDR2 SNEGSKA (reference sequence). This CDR3 is 17 amino acids long. Here the CDR3 reads CSARHSGGAFSTDTQYF.

The chain links TRBV12-3 or TRBV12-4 to TRBJ1-2; TCRdb lists TRBD1, though no DNA is available to test this call. The CDR3 consists of 15 residues. The CDR3: CASSLSGHVNYGYTF.

V gene TRBV7-2 combines with J gene TRBJ2-5; TCRdb's assignment of TRBD1 cannot be checked, as there is no DNA. From germline, CDR1 is SGHTA and CDR2 FQGNSA. This CDR3 has 14 amino acids. CDR3 amino acids: CASSITGIRETQYF.

The rearrangement joins TRBV27 to TRBJ1-1. Looked up from germline, CDR1 is MNHEY and CDR2 is SMNVEV (reference sequence). The CDR3 has 14 residues. CDR3 protein: CASSSRTENTEAFF.

The chain uses TRBV5-1 and TRBJ2-5; no DNA is available, so the TRBD1 call from TCRdb remains unchecked. Germline CDR1 SGHRS, CDR2 YFSETQ. The CDR3 runs 16 residues. The CDR3 loop reads CASSYSGQPVQETQYF.

The chain recombines TRBV12-3 or TRBV12-4 with TRBJ2-7; TCRdb proposes TRBD1, but this gene call is untestable without DNA. CDR3 length: 13 amino acids. CDR3 sequence reads: CASTPSSAYEQYF.

The chain recombines TRBV7-2 with TRBJ2-5. This CDR3 is built from 13 residues. The germline V gene encodes CDR1 SGHTA and CDR2 FQGNSA. CDR3 in amino acids: CASTWSAGETQYF. Full variable domain (outside the CDR3, taken from reference TRBV7-2 and TRBJ2-5): GAGVSQSPSNKVTEKGKDVELRCDPISGHTALYWYRQSLGQGLEFLIYFQGNSAPDKSGLPSDRFSAERTGGSVSTLTIQRTQQEDSAVYLCASTWSAGETQYFGPGTRLLVL.

The CDR3: CSARVTGGVGDTQYF. The chain has TRBV20-1 and TRBJ2-3; TCRdb indicates TRBD1, and absent DNA this call remains unverified. Germline V gene lookup returns CDR1 DFQATT and CDR2 SNEGSKA (reference sequence). This CDR3 is built from 15 residues.

The chain couples TRBV18 to TRBJ1-1. Germline loops: CDR1 KGHSH, CDR2 LQKENI. This CDR3 region has 14 residues. CDR3 protein: CASSPQHMNTEAFF.